The 17 T cell receptor beta chains listed next were all sequenced from one sample in a study of identical twins. TCRdb ran MiXCR on the 5' RACE reads and lists one entry per CDR3 protein. Among about 720,000 distinct CDR3 sequences listed, approximately 9% were seen once. These data were also filed under a second study, of yellow fever vaccine responses in identical twins.

The source material was PBMCs. The receptors derive from a woman under 30 in good health.

In this sample, this clonotype turned up many times. The chain carries TRBV12-3 or TRBV12-4 and TRBJ1-4, with D perhaps matching TRBD1 (5 bases). The CDR3 contains 14 residues. V shed 3 bases and J shed 8 bases, with 13 bases lying between them. The CDR3 DNA reads as TGTGCCAGCAGTTTCGGCCTGGGGCTCGAAAAACTGTTTTTT. Its translation: CASSFGLGLEKLFF.

In its sample, this clonotype was seen many times. V usage is TRBV12-3 or TRBV12-4 and J usage is TRBJ2-1; weak D call: TRBD2 (6 bases). Trimming shortened V by 0 bases and J by 6 bases, and 9 bases separated the two germline ends. This CDR3 spans 14 amino acids. CDR3 sequence (DNA): TGTGCCAGCAGTTTAGCGGGAGGTATCAATGAGCAGTTCTTC. It translates to CASSLAGGINEQFF.

This chain connects TRBV7-9 to TRBJ1-1, with D perhaps TRBD1 (6 bases). V was pared by 0 bases and J by 6 bases, with 14 bases between. Germline V lookup: CDR1 SEHNR, CDR2 FQNEAQ (reference sequence). This CDR3 has 15 residues. The CDR3 sequence: CASSLAFGRGPEAFF. In nucleotides, the CDR3 is TGTGCCAGCAGCTTAGCGTTCGGCAGGGGTCCTGAAGCTTTCTTT.

This clonotype was counted ten times or more. V and J are TRBV28 and TRBJ2-1; D ambiguous. V was pared by 5 bases and J by 0 bases, with 23 bases between. CDR1 and CDR2 (germline): MDHEN, SYDVKM. The CDR3 sequence is 19 residues long. In DNA, the CDR3 is TGTGCCAGCAGTCCGCATGCCGGGCGCCACCCGAGCTCCTACAATGAGCAGTTCTTC. Encoded protein: CASSPHAGRHPSSYNEQFF.

This clonotype was counted at least ten times. The chain couples TRBV12-3 or TRBV12-4 to TRBJ2-6; 9 bases fit TRBD2. The V segment lost 4 bases and the J segment 0 bases; nucleotides outside the gene matches: 4. The CDR3 is 17 residues long. CDR3 coding DNA: TGTGCCAGCAGTTCGGGGACTAGCTTCTCTGGGGCCAACGTCCTGACTTTC. Translating gives CASSSGTSFSGANVLTF.

This clonotype was seen many times. V usage is TRBV27 and J usage is TRBJ2-3; 7 bases are a match to TRBD1. Germline V lookup: CDR1 MNHEY, CDR2 SMNVEV (reference sequence). The junction had 8 bases not matched to a gene; V was cut back by 5 bases and J by 3 bases. The CDR3 contains 15 residues. The CDR3 coding sequence is TGTGCCAGCAGTGCCCGACAGGGAAGGACAGATACGCAGTATTTT. This translates into CASSARQGRTDTQYF.

In DNA, the CDR3 is TGTGCCAGTAGTCCTCACAGGGTATATACAGATACGCAGTATTTT. Protein product: CASSPHRVYTDTQYF. The rearrangement links TRBV19 to TRBJ2-3, with D maybe TRBD1 (6 bases). V was trimmed by 5 bases and J by 3 bases, leaving 15 bases between them. Germline-derived CDR1 and CDR2 are LNHDA and SQIVND (reference sequence). The CDR3 covers 15 residues.

This clonotype was seen at least ten times. This rearrangement joins TRBV29-1 to TRBJ2-2; D not resolved. The germline CDR1 and CDR2 sequences are SQVTM and ANQGSEA. The CDR3 runs to 11 residues. V was shortened by 5 bases and J by 4 bases, with 5 bases between the two germline ends. CDR3 nucleotide sequence: TGCAGCGTTTTGTTCACCGGGGAGCTGTTTTTT. This gives the protein CSVLFTGELFF.

This clonotype was observed a few times. The chain joins TRBV27 to TRBJ2-1; 15 nucleotides align to TRBD2. The CDR3 is made up of 17 amino acids. Germline lookup yields CDR1 MNHEY and CDR2 SMNVEV (reference sequence). V lost 3 bases, J lost 4 bases, and 4 bases stayed unmatched. CDR3 DNA: TGTGCCAGCAGTTTGGGACTAGCGGGAGGAATATACAATGAGCAGTTCTTC. The encoded protein is CASSLGLAGGIYNEQFF.

This clonotype was seen a handful of times. The chain joins TRBV6-5 to TRBJ2-7; D perhaps matches TRBD2 (6 bases). The CDR3 consists of 15 residues. Germline lookup yields CDR1 MNHEY and CDR2 SVGAGI. V lost 1 base and J 4 bases, leaving 14 bases between the germline ends. The CDR3, as DNA: TGTGCCAGCAGTTACTACCGGGAGCAGAGTTACGAGCAGTACTTC. It specifies CASSYYREQSYEQYF.

This clonotype was counted a few times. The chain couples TRBV12-3 or TRBV12-4 to TRBJ2-7; D uncertain. CDR3 length equals 13 residues. The ends were cut back, 4 bases at V and 6 bases at J, with 13 bases in the middle. The CDR3 reads CASSSTQWSEQYF. The CDR3 region has the DNA TGTGCCAGCAGTTCAACTCAGTGGAGCGAGCAGTACTTC.

The chain has TRBV7-8 and TRBJ2-7; TRBD1 agrees at 9 bases. V was clipped by 3 bases and J by 6 bases; unmatched bases: 6. The germline V gene encodes CDR1 SGHVS and CDR2 FQNEAQ. The CDR3 has 14 amino acids. CDR3: CASSFTGGAGEQYF. In DNA, the CDR3 is TGTGCCAGCAGCTTTACAGGGGGCGCGGGCGAGCAGTACTTC.

The gene calls are TRBV4-1 and TRBJ2-1; 13 nucleotides agree with TRBD2. V lost 0 bases to trimming and J lost 7 bases; unmatched junction nucleotides: 3. Germline values: CDR1 MGHRA, CDR2 YSYEKL. This CDR3 contains 16 residues. The CDR3 loop reads CASSQELAGGSNEQFF. CDR3 nucleotide sequence: TGCGCCAGCAGCCAAGAACTAGCGGGAGGGTCAAATGAGCAGTTCTTC.

This clonotype appeared a few times. This chain uses TRBV7-8 with TRBJ2-3; no clear D gene. V lost 1 base and J lost 1, with 12 bases in between. The CDR3 has 16 residues. Germline values: CDR1 SGHVS, CDR2 FQNEAQ. The CDR3 nucleotides read TGTGCCAGCAGCTTAGTTCAAGCGCTACGCACAGATACGCAGTATTTT. Translation gives CASSLVQALRTDTQYF.

This clonotype was observed a handful of times. The chain has TRBV29-1 and TRBJ1-1; 7 bases map to TRBD1. The CDR3 has 13 amino acids. Losses at the gene ends were 1 base for V and 10 bases for J; bases not matched to a gene: 9. Germline V lookup: CDR1 SQVTM, CDR2 ANQGSEA. CDR3 DNA sequence: TGCAGCGTTGAAGTACAGGGGCTTTGGGGAGCTTTCTTT. Its protein is CSVEVQGLWGAFF.

This clonotype was detected a few times. This chain links TRBV4-3 with TRBJ2-1; TRBD2 is a possible D gene (5 bases). Germline CDR1 reads LGHNA; CDR2 reads YSLEER. V was shortened by 7 bases and J by 1 base, with 20 bases between the two germline ends. The CDR3 contains 17 residues. CDR3 in amino acids: CASTRDFMDLSYNEQFF. CDR3 DNA: TGCGCCAGCACTCGAGACTTTATGGACTTGTCCTACAATGAGCAGTTCTTC.

This rearrangement joins TRBV27 to TRBJ2-7; D is perhaps TRBD2 (5 bases). Per the germline V gene, CDR1 is MNHEY and CDR2 is SMNVEV (reference sequence). CDR3 size: 11 residues. The CDR3 here is CAAGVGYEQYF. The CDR3 DNA follows: TGTGCAGCCGGGGTGGGTTACGAGCAGTACTTC.